The 4 T cell receptor beta chains below come from one sample, sequenced in a study of blood T cell repertoires in COVID-19. Sequencing was performed with immunoSEQ multiplex PCR; in TCRdb, only in-frame clones are kept and a portion is missing. The repertoire holds approximately 49,000 clones, with about 81% as singletons. The sample was peripheral blood. These receptors came from a human donor with acute or convalescent COVID-19. The donor label of this sample is uncertain.

The chain joins TRBV6-5 to TRBJ2-1; D is uncertain. Germline V lookup: CDR1 MNHEY, CDR2 SVGAGI. Trimming removed 0 bases from V and 6 bases from J, with 15 bases in between. The CDR3 contains 16 residues. The CDR3 bases are TGTGCCAGCAGTTACTCGGGCCCGAGAAGTGGCAATGAGCAGTTCTTC. It translates to CASSYSGPRSGNEQFF.

The chain couples TRBV28 to TRBJ1-4; 8 bases are a match to TRBD1. The CDR3 has 14 residues. With 6 bases clipped from V and 5 bases from J, the junction kept 5 bases outside the gene matches. The V gene's germline CDR1 is MDHEN and CDR2 SYDVKM. In DNA, the CDR3 is TGTGCCAGCAGCGCGGGACAGGTAAATGAAAAACTGTTTTTT. Its translation: CASSAGQVNEKLFF.

The rearrangement joins TRBV12-3 or TRBV12-4 to TRBJ2-5; TRBD2 might be the D (6 bases). Between the trimmed V and J ends, which lost 6 bases and 5 bases, there was a span of 13 bases. This CDR3 is 13 amino acids long. CDR3 residues: CASSPISGETQYF. DNA for the CDR3: TGTGCCAGCAGCCCAATTAGCGGTGAGACCCAGTACTTC.

The chain has TRBV2 and TRBJ2-3, with 7 bases matching TRBD2. Germline CDR1 SNHLY, CDR2 FYNNEI. V lost 7 bases and J lost 2; bases outside the gene matches: 12. CDR3 length: 16 residues. The CDR3 here is CASNLGRGTNTDTQYF. The CDR3 bases are TGTGCCAGCAACTTGGGACGGGGGACTAACACAGATACGCAGTATTTT.